This T cell receptor beta chain was recorded in a study of PD-1 blockade in classical Hodgkin lymphoma. Study-level results: Complete responders started with a diversity level that resembled newly diagnosed patients at baseline.

Every one of the patients relapsed after autologous stem cell transplantation (brentuximab vedotin exposure was variable). For this clone: As yet, its antigen is unknown.

Profiling relied on immunoSEQ multiplex PCR, and the TCRdb table lists in-frame clones only, not all of them. Counted here are about 5,000 clones, around three fifths occurring once; the ten biggest clones make up around 55%. The sample consisted of peripheral blood mononuclear cells (PBMCs), taken at baseline. The receptor's source is a human donor with classical Hodgkin lymphoma.

The DNA for the CDR3 is TGTGCCAGCAGCTTGAGTAGCGGTGGGCAGAAGTACTTC. Amino acid sequence: CASSLSSGGQKYF. The genes are TRBV5-6 and TRBJ2-5, with D possibly TRBD2 on 6 matching bases. V lost 1 base to trimming and J lost 12 bases, with 16 bases between them. Germline V CDR1 and CDR2: SGHDT, YYEEEE. The CDR3 loop spans 13 amino acids.